Here is one T cell receptor (beta chain) with its context. The germline V gene encodes CDR1 SGDLS and CDR2 YYNGEE. Deletions cut 2 bases from V and 1 base from J, with 12 bases between. This CDR3 contains 15 residues. Sequenced by immunoSEQ multiplex PCR; TCRdb stores in-frame clones only, minus some. In the table there are approximately 200,000 clones, roughly nine tenths of which are singletons. The source of the sample is a study of blood T cell repertoires in COVID-19. Study information: Sites across the United States, Italy and Spain contributed samples from acute and convalescent COVID-19.

Participant ages covered roughly 18 to 89 years across about two dozen US areas. The sequencing sample was made of PBMCs or T cells enriched from blood (not recorded which). V is TRBV9 and J is TRBJ2-5; the D gene is possibly TRBD1 (5 bases). This receptor was identified in a woman in her late teens or twenties in a cohort exposed to, infected with or recovered from COVID-19 (not recorded which). Written as DNA, the CDR3 is TGTGCCAGCAGCGTGATAGGACAATCCCAAGAGACCCAGTACTTC. This sequence encodes CASSVIGQSQETQYF.